These T cell receptor beta chains were read from a single sample in a study of cytomegalovirus exposure and HLA in healthy donors. Repertoires were generated with immunoSEQ multiplex PCR, while TCRdb's copy carries only in-frame clones and drops some. The profile shows about 140,000 clones, approximately 80% of them singletons. The material sequenced was PBMCs. The receptors shown here come from a woman in her forties in good health and CMV-seronegative. Both conserved end residues are part of each CDR3. Fields, in order: CDR3 protein, D gene, V gene. D genes are given only for firm matches.

cdr3_aa: CASSLIRDTGGGYNEQFF; d_call: -; v_call: TRBV11-2
cdr3_aa: CASSPNSIRDRGSYEQYF; d_call: TRBD1; v_call: TRBV18
cdr3_aa: CASSALFSSNEKLFF; d_call: -; v_call: TRBV2
cdr3_aa: CASTMGDRASDTQYF; d_call: TRBD1; v_call: TRBV5-8
cdr3_aa: CASSLRGTGGHNTGELFF; d_call: TRBD1; v_call: TRBV28
cdr3_aa: CASRRLAGGYEQYF; d_call: TRBD2; v_call: TRBV27
cdr3_aa: CASRRVYGRLDNEQFF; d_call: TRBD2; v_call: TRBV2
cdr3_aa: CASSQDPGGAISTDTQYF; d_call: -; v_call: TRBV4-3
cdr3_aa: CASSLGQREYGYTF; d_call: -; v_call: TRBV5-4
cdr3_aa: CASSQKTRLGNTEAFF; d_call: -; v_call: TRBV4-2
cdr3_aa: CASSLWGLEGAYEQYF; d_call: TRBD2; v_call: TRBV7-6
cdr3_aa: CASSLGGFGQPQHF; d_call: -; v_call: TRBV5-5
cdr3_aa: CASSLGFRGQPQHF; d_call: -; v_call: TRBV11-2
cdr3_aa: CASSRTGFYEQYF; d_call: TRBD1; v_call: TRBV28
cdr3_aa: CSVEAGTGDQPQHF; d_call: TRBD1; v_call: TRBV29-1
cdr3_aa: CSAWRGDTQYF; d_call: -; v_call: TRBV20-1
cdr3_aa: CASSQTRDWSYEQYF; d_call: -; v_call: TRBV4-3
cdr3_aa: CASSLELQGSTQYF; d_call: -; v_call: TRBV7-9
cdr3_aa: CASTDWAGGGEQFF; d_call: TRBD2; v_call: TRBV6-4
cdr3_aa: CATSRDRGGSQYF; d_call: TRBD2; v_call: TRBV15
cdr3_aa: CASRRDRVGQETQYF; d_call: -; v_call: TRBV6-6
cdr3_aa: CASSELANTDTQYF; d_call: -; v_call: TRBV2
cdr3_aa: CASSLWDRVFSHEQYF; d_call: TRBD1; v_call: TRBV5-1
cdr3_aa: CASSPRTGEAYEQYF; d_call: TRBD1; v_call: TRBV7-9
cdr3_aa: CASSALAGTDTQYF; d_call: TRBD2; v_call: TRBV2
cdr3_aa: CASSSAGTSKADTQYF; d_call: TRBD2; v_call: TRBV9
cdr3_aa: CARPLAEHRDRGKYEQYF; d_call: TRBD1; v_call: TRBV27
cdr3_aa: CASSLLQTGELFF; d_call: -; v_call: TRBV6-5
cdr3_aa: CASSLSSGSFNEQFF; d_call: TRBD2; v_call: TRBV7-3